The entry below describes one T cell receptor beta chain. The antigen remains undetermined. These data belong to a study of T cell repertoires in cytomegalovirus infection. Study overall: CMV infection plus the matching HLA type was flagged by public TCR beta signatures.

J lost 1 base, V lost 0 bases, and 6 bases had no gene match. CDR1 PRHDT and CDR2 FYEKMQ come from the germline V gene (reference sequence). This CDR3 comprises 16 residues. General study findings and limits: Adding up the frequency of public TCR beta families identified people who carried CMV plus the relevant HLA. There were HLA-C-restricted CMV-specific TCR beta clonotypes dominating the ex vivo response.

TCRdb re-analysed the reads in MiXCR, keeping a single row per CDR3 protein. In the table there are some 300,000 distinct CDR3 sequences, roughly 9.3% of which are singletons. Input material: PBMCs. The genes are TRBV13 and TRBJ2-7; TRBD2 agrees at 7 bases. This clonotype was sampled from a human donor in good health (CMV status not recorded). Some clones in this sample may be carry-over from other donors' samples. The CDR3 DNA follows: TGTGCCAGCAGCTTAGGAAGCGGGATAATGTCCTACGAGCAGTACTTC. Protein product: CASSLGSGIMSYEQYF.